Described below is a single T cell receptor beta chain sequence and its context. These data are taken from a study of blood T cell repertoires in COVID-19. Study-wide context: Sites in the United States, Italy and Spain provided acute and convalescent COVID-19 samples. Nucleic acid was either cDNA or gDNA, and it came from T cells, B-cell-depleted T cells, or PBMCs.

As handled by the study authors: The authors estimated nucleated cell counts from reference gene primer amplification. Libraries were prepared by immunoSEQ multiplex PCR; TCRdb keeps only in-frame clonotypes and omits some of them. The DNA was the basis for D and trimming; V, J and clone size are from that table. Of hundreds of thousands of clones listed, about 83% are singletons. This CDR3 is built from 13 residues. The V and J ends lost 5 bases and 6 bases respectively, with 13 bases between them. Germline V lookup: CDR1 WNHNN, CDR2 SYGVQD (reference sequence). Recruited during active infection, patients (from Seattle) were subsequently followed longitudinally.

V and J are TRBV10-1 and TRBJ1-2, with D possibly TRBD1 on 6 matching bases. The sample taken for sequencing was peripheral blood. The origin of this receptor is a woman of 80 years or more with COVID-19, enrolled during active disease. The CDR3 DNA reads TGCGCCAGCAGTAATGGACAGAATGATGGCTACACCTTC. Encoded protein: CASSNGQNDGYTF.